Listed here is a single T cell receptor (beta chain). The target antigen is unknown. The conserved phenylalanine or tryptophan normally closing the CDR3 is absent here, so this likely arose from a read error. It is unclear where the CDR3 begins or ends on the DNA, so no DNA is shown, and the CDR3 is as TCRdb lists it. The record originates from a study of CD8+CD57+ T cells in acquired aplastic anemia. Overall study findings and caveats: CD8+ Simpson's diversity did not differ significantly between patients and controls.

For CDR3 and TCR beta VDJ profiling, genomic DNA was the template used. TCRdb re-called the reads with MiXCR, one entry per CDR3 protein. The sample lists 400,000 to 450,000 distinct CDR3 sequences, 55% to 70% seen once, with 4% in the top ten. The CDR3 is 17 amino acids long, termini counted. Per the germline V gene, CDR1 is ENHRY and CDR2 is SYGVKD. This TCR was sampled from a human donor in good health, serving as a control. The chain is built from TRBV10-3 and TRBJ1-2. Source material: sorted CD4+, CD8+, or CD8+CD57+ T cells (not recorded which) from PBMCs. CDR3 residues: CASSYQRYRAQAYGYTL.